This TCR beta chain emerged from a study of shared clonotypes between healthy human individuals. Study findings and constraints: For sorted subsets, rarefaction showed incomplete sequencing despite large depth.

Using immunoSEQ multiplex PCR, the repertoire was profiled, and TCRdb retains in-frame clones only, with some absent. The sample contains more than 900,000 clones, around 78% of which appear only once. Germline V gives CDR1 SGHRS, CDR2 YFSETQ. The length of the CDR3 is 14 residues. V was trimmed by 0 bases and J by 8 bases, leaving 11 bases between them. About this clone itself: No antigen is known for it.

Specimen: memory CD4+ T cells from PBMCs. Subset given: CD45RA-negative fraction. This chain uses TRBV5-1 with TRBJ1-4, with D perhaps matching TRBD1 (6 bases). The TCR sequence derives from a man aged 18-30 years in good health. Some clones in this sample may be carry-over from other donors' samples. DNA for the CDR3: TGCGCCAGCAGCTTGGTCAGGGGAGACGAAAAACTGTTTTTT. The encoded protein is CASSLVRGDEKLFF.